Many counts were recorded for the clone carrying this T cell receptor beta chain. Its specificity is not known. This entry belongs to a study of response to subunit inactivated influenza vaccine. Findings of the study overall: Authors suggested that a seasonal influenza vaccination recruits few new T cells each time.

Via MiXCR, TCRdb re-called the RT-PCR reads, giving one row per CDR3 protein. The data show fewer than 400,000 distinct CDR3 sequences, 21% seen once. This CDR3 contains 14 residues. The germline CDR1 and CDR2 sequences are SGHTA and FQGNSA. Trimming shortened V by 0 bases and J by 2 bases, and 5 bases separated the two germline ends. This TCR was sampled from a man between 45 and 75 years old who received an inactivated influenza vaccine. Source: PBMCs from blood, taken less than 22 months after vaccination. The chain combines TRBV7-2 with TRBJ1-5; no definite D call. The CDR3 nucleotides read TGTGCCAGCAGCTTAGCAGGACGCAATCAGCCCCAGCATTTT. Protein: CASSLAGRNQPQHF. Filled out from reference TRBV7-2 and TRBJ1-5, the complete variable domain reads GAGVSQSPSNKVTEKGKDVELRCDPISGHTALYWYRQSLGQGLEFLIYFQGNSAPDKSGLPSDRFSAERTGGSVSTLTIQRTQQEDSAVYLCASSLAGRNQPQHFGDGTRLSIL.